The 31 T cell receptor beta chains below all came from one sample that was sequenced in a study of neurological immune-mediated disorders. TCRdb called the 5' RACE reads again in MiXCR, with one record for every CDR3 protein. The sample holds approximately 50,000 distinct CDR3 sequences, more than 3% seen once. Sequencing was carried out using PBMCs. All receptors derive from a man aged 30 to 45 with multiple sclerosis.

At least ten counts were recorded for this clonotype. A junction end diverges from the germline sequence, so it may reflect a read error. The chain combines TRBV29-1 with TRBJ1-5; D is uncertain. The CDR3 extends over 12 amino acids. CDR1 and CDR2 from the germline V gene are SQVTM and ANQGSEA. In nucleotides, the CDR3 is TGCAGCGCGGGGTTGGGCAATCAGCCCCAGAATTTT. It specifies CSAGLGNQPQNF. The full variable domain, in which reference TRBV29-1 and TRBJ1-5 provide the parts outside the CDR3, is SAVISQKPSRDICQRGTSLTIQCQVDSQVTMMFWYRQQPGQSLTLIATANQGSEATYESGFVIDKFPISRPNLTFSTLTVSNMSPEDSSIYLCSAGLGNQPQNFGDGTRLSIL.

V and J are TRBV5-1 and TRBJ2-7; D tentatively reads TRBD1 or TRBD2 (5 bases each). Germline values: CDR1 SGHRS, CDR2 YFSETQ. Trimming removed 0 bases at V and 0 bases at J, with 10 bases between. The CDR3 length is 15 residues. The CDR3 sequence: CASSLVWDGSYEQYF. The CDR3 nucleotides are TGCGCCAGCAGCTTGGTATGGGACGGCTCCTACGAGCAGTACTTC.

About this clonotype itself: A read error is possible here, since a much larger clone lies one base away. This CDR3 is CASCHGKDPEAFF. CDR3 coding DNA: TGTGCCAGCTGCCACGGAAAGGACCCTGAAGCTTTCTTT. The chain uses TRBV28 and TRBJ1-1; D is unresolved. This CDR3 region has 13 residues. Trimming took off 8 bases at V and 6 bases at J, with 16 bases between the two ends. The germline V gene encodes CDR1 MDHEN and CDR2 SYDVKM.

This clonotype appeared many times. The CDR3 coding sequence is TGTGCCAGCAGGGCATACAGGGTGGCTGAAGCTTTCTTT. Encoded protein: CASRAYRVAEAFF. The rearrangement joins TRBV11-2 to TRBJ1-1; tentative D call: TRBD1 (6 bases). The CDR3 loop spans 13 amino acids. V shed 6 bases and J shed 6 bases, with 14 bases lying between them. Germline CDR1 SGHAT, CDR2 FQNNGV.

This clonotype was detected ten times or more. The rearrangement joins TRBV12-3 or TRBV12-4 to TRBJ2-7; possibly TRBD1 for D (5 bases). Trimming stripped 5 bases from V and 5 bases from J, with 10 bases between. The CDR3 consists of 12 residues. CDR3 nucleotides: TGTGCCAGCAGTGGAGACAGTCACGAGCAGTACTTC. This encodes CASSGDSHEQYF.

Many counts were recorded for this clonotype. The J gene is TRBJ2-3, the V gene TRBV5-1; tentatively, D is TRBD2 (5 bases). The CDR3 extends over 14 amino acids. V shed 2 bases and J shed 2 bases, with 9 bases lying between them. The V gene's germline CDR1 is SGHRS and CDR2 YFSETQ. The CDR3: CASSFLSDTDTQYF. Here the CDR3 DNA reads TGCGCCAGCAGCTTTCTTAGCGACACAGATACGCAGTATTTT. Using reference TRBV5-1 and TRBJ2-3 for the parts outside the CDR3, the full variable domain is KAGVTQTPRYLIKTRGQQVTLSCSPISGHRSVSWYQQTPGQGLQFLFEYFSETQRNKGNFPGRFSGRQFSNSRSEMNVSTLELGDSALYLCASSFLSDTDTQYFGPGTRLTVL.

This clonotype was counted at least ten times. The J gene is TRBJ2-7, the V gene TRBV12-3 or TRBV12-4; possibly TRBD1 for D (6 bases). V lost 3 bases, J lost 7 bases, and 13 bases lay in between. CDR3 length: 13 residues. CDR3 sequence (DNA): TGTGCCAGCAGTTTTGGGGGACATTGGGAGCAGTACTTC. Encoded protein: CASSFGGHWEQYF.

In this sample, this clonotype turned up many times. Here the CDR3 DNA reads TGTGCCAGCAGCCCGTTATACACTGAAGCTTTCTTT. Translation: CASSPLYTEAFF. The chain carries TRBV7-9 and TRBJ1-1, with unresolved D. Germline assignment: CDR1 SEHNR and CDR2 FQNEAQ (reference sequence). The V and J ends lost 5 bases and 3 bases respectively, with 7 bases between them. The CDR3 consists of 12 residues. The full variable domain, its missing parts supplied by reference TRBV7-9 and TRBJ1-1, is DTGVSQNPRHKITKRGQNVTFRCDPISEHNRLYWYRQTLGQGPEFLTYFQNEAQLEKSRLLSDRFSAERPKGSFSTLEIQRTEQGDSAMYLCASSPLYTEAFFGQGTRLTVV.

This clonotype was seen at least ten times. The J gene is TRBJ1-2, the V gene TRBV5-1; D is uncertain. Germline CDR1 SGHRS, CDR2 YFSETQ. There are 15 residues in the CDR3. V was pared by 0 bases and J by 3 bases, with 12 bases between. The CDR3 region is CASSLGSALDYGYTF. In DNA, the CDR3 is TGCGCCAGCAGCTTGGGGAGCGCATTGGACTATGGCTACACCTTC.

This clonotype showed up many times. The chain is built from TRBV27 and TRBJ2-3; D gene unclear. V shed 5 bases and J shed 2 bases, with 11 bases lying between them. The germline V gene has CDR1 MNHEY and CDR2 SMNVEV (reference sequence). There are 14 residues in the CDR3. The CDR3 reads CASSPSLSTDTQYF. CDR3 bases: TGTGCCAGCAGTCCCTCACTATCCACAGATACGCAGTATTTT.

Notes on this clonotype: This may come from a read error, since a much larger clone is one base off. This chain connects TRBV5-1 to TRBJ2-1; tentative D call: TRBD2 (6 bases). The CDR3 is 14 residues long. CDR1 is SGHRS, CDR2 YFSETQ, per germline. V lost 4 bases to trimming and J lost 7 bases, with 15 bases between them. CDR3 amino acids: CASSGAGTPNEQFF. Here the CDR3 DNA reads TGCGCCAGCAGCGGAGCCGGGACTCCAAATGAGCAGTTCTTC.

Ten or more counts support this clonotype. This chain links TRBV7-6 with TRBJ2-2; D unclear. The CDR3 spans 14 residues. Between the trimmed V and J ends, which lost 0 bases and 1 base, there was a span of 3 bases. Germline CDR1 reads SGHVS; CDR2 reads FNYEAQ. The DNA of the CDR3 is TGTGCCAGCAGCTTAGCCTTGAACACCGGGGAGCTGTTTTTT. Encoded protein: CASSLALNTGELFF.

This clonotype was found many times. The V call is TRBV6-6, the J call TRBJ2-1; D is unresolved. CDR1 is MNHNY, CDR2 SVGAGI, per germline (reference sequence). The CDR3 covers 11 residues. Trimming stripped 2 bases from V and 12 bases from J, with 8 bases between. The CDR3 reads CASSYNSVQFF. DNA for the CDR3: TGTGCCAGCAGTTACAATAGTGTGCAGTTCTTC.

This clonotype was recorded at least ten times. The chain recombines TRBV15 with TRBJ2-5; D might be TRBD1 (5 bases). V shed 0 bases and J shed 2 bases, with 13 bases lying between them. The germline V gene encodes CDR1 LNHNV and CDR2 YYDKDF (reference sequence). The CDR3 extends over 16 amino acids. The CDR3 region is CATSRDGATDQETQYF. CDR3 DNA: TGTGCCACCAGCAGAGATGGGGCGACAGATCAAGAGACCCAGTACTTC.

This clonotype occurred many times. This chain joins TRBV19 and TRBJ2-2; D assignment may be TRBD1 or TRBD2 (5 bases each). With 1 base removed from V and 2 bases from J, the gap between germline ends came to 11 bases. CDR3 length: 16 amino acids. Germline V lookup: CDR1 LNHDA, CDR2 SQIVND (reference sequence). The CDR3 region is CASSIVGTANTGELFF. CDR3 coding DNA: TGTGCCAGTAGTATAGTAGGGACGGCCAACACCGGGGAGCTGTTTTTT.

This clonotype was found a few times. Germline and junction disagree at one end, which may indicate a read error. This chain uses TRBV28 with TRBJ1-5, with D perhaps TRBD1 (5 bases). The germline V gene has CDR1 MDHEN and CDR2 SYDVKM. The CDR3 runs 13 residues. The CDR3, as DNA: TGTGCCAGCAGGCCCGCAGGGTACCAGCCCCAGAATTTT. Its translation: CASRPAGYQPQNF.

This clonotype has ten or more counts. The chain joins TRBV10-3 to TRBJ2-3; D is ambiguous. V was clipped by 2 bases and J by 7 bases, with 7 bases between them. The length of the CDR3 is 12 residues. Germline CDR1 reads ENHRY; CDR2 reads SYGVKD. As DNA, the CDR3 is TGTGCCATCAGTGAGGCGGAACATACGCAGTATTTT. The encoded protein is CAISEAEHTQYF.

This clonotype has at least ten counts. The chain joins TRBV25-1 to TRBJ1-2, with a possible D match to TRBD1 (5 bases). Germline V lookup: CDR1 MGHDK, CDR2 SYGVNS. V dropped 4 bases and J dropped 4 bases, with 10 bases sitting between them. The length of the CDR3 is 13 residues. CDR3 DNA: TGTGCCAGCAGTGTGGGGGAACGCTATGGCTACACCTTC. It specifies CASSVGERYGYTF.

This clonotype was found many times. The rearrangement uses TRBV20-1 and TRBJ1-2, with 8 bases fitting TRBD1. CDR1 DFQATT and CDR2 SNEGSKA come from the germline V gene (reference sequence). This CDR3 comprises 11 residues. The J segment lost 7 bases and the V segment lost 6 bases, leaving 4 bases of the junction unmatched. The DNA of the CDR3 is TGCAGTGCATGGACAGGGTCTGGCTACACCTTC. It codes for CSAWTGSGYTF.

This clonotype has ten or more counts. The chain is built from TRBV29-1 and TRBJ2-7, with a tentative D call TRBD2 (5 bases). The CDR3 extends over 15 amino acids. Germline-derived CDR1 and CDR2 are SQVTM and ANQGSEA. The V end was cut by 1 base, the J end by 3 bases, with 16 bases between. The CDR3 nucleotides are TGCAGCGTTGAAGGGAAGGGCTCGGAGGACTACGAGCAGTACTTC. It yields the protein CSVEGKGSEDYEQYF.

This clonotype was found many times. The CDR3 spells CASSLSGGAGNEQFF. CDR3 DNA: TGCGCCAGCAGCTTGTCGGGGGGCGCAGGGAATGAGCAGTTCTTC. The chain recombines TRBV5-1 with TRBJ2-1, with a weak D call TRBD2 (7 bases). V lost 1 base, J lost 7 bases, and 15 bases lay in between. CDR3 size: 15 residues. The germline CDR1 and CDR2 sequences are SGHRS and YFSETQ.

This clonotype was seen repeatedly, ten times or more. V usage is TRBV20-1 and J usage is TRBJ1-3, with D unclear. Germline CDR1 reads DFQATT; CDR2 reads SNEGSKA (reference sequence). The CDR3 is 13 amino acids. V was trimmed by 6 bases and J by 0 bases, leaving 9 bases between them. In DNA form, the CDR3 reads TGCAGTGCCTCAAGGGACTCTGGAAACACCATATATTTT. Protein product: CSASRDSGNTIYF.

In its sample, this clonotype was seen many times. The rearrangement links TRBV9 to TRBJ2-5; D gene ambiguous. This CDR3 has 11 amino acids. V was pared by 3 bases and J by 1 base, with 1 base between. The germline V gene has CDR1 SGDLS and CDR2 YYNGEE. CDR3 DNA sequence: TGTGCCAGCAGCGCCCAAGAGACCCAGTACTTC. Its translation: CASSAQETQYF.

Many counts were recorded for this clonotype. V gene TRBV6-5 combines with J gene TRBJ1-6; D remains unclear. Trimming took 0 bases from V and 5 from J, leaving 11 bases between them. The CDR3 covers 16 residues. Germline CDR1 reads MNHEY; CDR2 reads SVGAGI. CDR3 nucleotides: TGTGCCAGCAGTTACTCCCCGGGCTACGATAATTCACCCCTCCACTTT. It yields the protein CASSYSPGYDNSPLHF.

In its sample, this clonotype was seen many times. The chain joins TRBV4-2 to TRBJ1-6; a possible D gene is TRBD1 (5 bases). There are 16 residues in the CDR3. From germline, CDR1 is LGHNA and CDR2 YNFKEQ. Trimming pared 1 base from V and 14 bases from J, leaving 21 bases between. The CDR3: CASSQVGTGLRGTLHF. Here the CDR3 DNA reads TGTGCCAGCAGCCAAGTCGGGACGGGTCTAAGAGGAACCCTCCACTTT.

This clonotype was seen repeatedly, ten times or more. The J gene is TRBJ1-1, the V gene TRBV29-1; D ambiguous. Trimming left V 5 bases short and J 3 bases short, with 16 bases between. Per the germline V gene, CDR1 is SQVTM and CDR2 is ANQGSEA. The CDR3 sequence is 14 residues long. The CDR3 DNA reads as TGCAGCGTTCACCGGGGTATTTTGGACACTGAAGCTTTCTTT. Protein sequence: CSVHRGILDTEAFF.

This clonotype was seen only a few times. The rearrangement uses TRBV20-1 and TRBJ2-7, with D tentatively TRBD2 (5 bases). With 4 bases removed from V and 2 bases from J, the gap between germline ends came to 12 bases. The CDR3 consists of 13 residues. Germline V gene lookup returns CDR1 DFQATT and CDR2 SNEGSKA (reference sequence). CDR3 DNA: TGCAGTGCTACTAGCTCGGAGCCCTACGAGCAGTACTTC. Translation gives CSATSSEPYEQYF.

This clonotype was seen many times. V is TRBV14 and J is TRBJ2-3; TRBD2 matches 7 bases. This CDR3 contains 14 residues. The V gene's germline CDR1 is SGHDN and CDR2 FVKESK. J gave up 2 bases and V 4 bases, and 3 bases lay outside the gene matches. In DNA form, the CDR3 reads TGTGCCAGCAGCCCGGGGACTACCACAGATACGCAGTATTTT. Residues: CASSPGTTTDTQYF.

The sample holds one count of this clonotype. Because the CDR3 is missing its conserved closing phenylalanine or tryptophan, this is likely a read error. The V call is TRBV7-2, the J call TRBJ1-2; D gene ambiguous. V was shortened by 3 bases and J by 4 bases, with 6 bases between the two germline ends. The CDR3 spans 12 residues. Germline V CDR1 and CDR2: SGHTA, FQGNSA. The DNA of the CDR3 is TGTGCCAGCAGCTTCAACGGCTATGGCTACACCTGC. Translation: CASSFNGYGYTC.

This clonotype was seen many times. This chain connects TRBV20-1 to TRBJ2-5; possibly TRBD2 for D (5 bases). Trimming pared 5 bases from V and 5 bases from J, leaving 18 bases between. The CDR3 runs 14 residues. Germline assignment: CDR1 DFQATT and CDR2 SNEGSKA (reference sequence). CDR3 nucleotide sequence: TGCAGTGCTTCCTATAGACTGGGAGATGAGACCCAGTACTTC. The encoded protein is CSASYRLGDETQYF.

This clonotype was counted a few times. The chain employs TRBV7-2 and TRBJ2-7; 8 bases are a match to TRBD1. With V trimmed by 3 bases and J by 4 bases, 14 bases remained unmatched. The CDR3 loop spans 17 amino acids. Germline loops: CDR1 SGHTA, CDR2 FQGNSA. CDR3 DNA: TGTGCCAGCAGCTTCCAGGGGGCGTATCCCACTATTTACGAGCAGTACTTC. Protein: CASSFQGAYPTIYEQYF.